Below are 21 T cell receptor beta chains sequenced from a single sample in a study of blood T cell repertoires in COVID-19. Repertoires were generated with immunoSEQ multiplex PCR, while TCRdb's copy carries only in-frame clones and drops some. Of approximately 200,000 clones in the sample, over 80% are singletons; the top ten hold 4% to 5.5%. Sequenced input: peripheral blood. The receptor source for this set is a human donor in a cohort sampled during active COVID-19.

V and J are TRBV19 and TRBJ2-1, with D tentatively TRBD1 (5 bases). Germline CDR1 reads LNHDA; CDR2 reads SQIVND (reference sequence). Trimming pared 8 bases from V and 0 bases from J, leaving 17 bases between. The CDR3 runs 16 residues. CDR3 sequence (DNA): TGTGCCAGTTTACCTGGCGGAAGGGGCTCCTACAATGAGCAGTTCTTC. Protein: CASLPGGRGSYNEQFF. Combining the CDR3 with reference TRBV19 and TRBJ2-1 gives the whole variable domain DGGITQSPKYLFRKEGQNVTLSCEQNLNHDAMYWYRQDPGQGLRLIYYSQIVNDFQKGDIAEGYSVSREKKESFPLTVTSAQKNPTAFYLCASLPGGRGSYNEQFFGPGTRLTVL.

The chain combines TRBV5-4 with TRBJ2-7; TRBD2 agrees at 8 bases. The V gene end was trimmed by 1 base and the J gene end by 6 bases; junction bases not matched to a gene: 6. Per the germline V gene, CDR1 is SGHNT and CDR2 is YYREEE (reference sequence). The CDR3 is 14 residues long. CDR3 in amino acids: CASSLNGRAIEQYF. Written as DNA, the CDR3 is TGTGCCAGCAGCTTGAACGGGAGGGCGATCGAGCAGTACTTC.

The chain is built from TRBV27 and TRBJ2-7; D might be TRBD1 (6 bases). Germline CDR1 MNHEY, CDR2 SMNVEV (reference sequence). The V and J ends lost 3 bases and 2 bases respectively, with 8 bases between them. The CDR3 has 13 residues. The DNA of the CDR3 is TGTGCCAGCAGTTTTCAGGGGCCCTACGAGCAGTACTTC. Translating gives CASSFQGPYEQYF.

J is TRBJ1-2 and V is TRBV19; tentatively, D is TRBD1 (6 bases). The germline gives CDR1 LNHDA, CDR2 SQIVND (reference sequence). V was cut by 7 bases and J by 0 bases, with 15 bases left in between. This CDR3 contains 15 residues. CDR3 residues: CASTTGTPPNYGYTF. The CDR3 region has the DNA TGTGCCAGTACTACCGGGACACCTCCTAACTATGGCTACACCTTC.

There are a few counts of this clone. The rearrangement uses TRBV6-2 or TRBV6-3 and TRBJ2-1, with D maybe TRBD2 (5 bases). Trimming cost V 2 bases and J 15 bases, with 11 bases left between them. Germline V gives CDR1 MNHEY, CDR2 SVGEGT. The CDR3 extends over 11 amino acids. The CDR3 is CASSYPTAGFF. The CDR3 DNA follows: TGTGCCAGCAGTTACCCCACCGCGGGGTTCTTC.

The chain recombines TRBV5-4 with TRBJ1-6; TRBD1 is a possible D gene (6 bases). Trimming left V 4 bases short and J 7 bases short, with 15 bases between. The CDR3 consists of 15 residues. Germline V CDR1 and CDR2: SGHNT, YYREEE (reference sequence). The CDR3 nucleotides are TGTGCCAGCAGCAGGAGAGGGGGAGAAAATTCACCCCTCCACTTT. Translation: CASSRRGGENSPLHF.

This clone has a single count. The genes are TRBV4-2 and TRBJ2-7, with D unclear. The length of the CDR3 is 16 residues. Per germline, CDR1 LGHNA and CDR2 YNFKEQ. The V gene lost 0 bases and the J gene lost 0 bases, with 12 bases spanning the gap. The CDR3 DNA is TGTGCCAGCAGCCAAGATCAGGCCGTCAGCTCCTACGAGCAGTACTTC. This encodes CASSQDQAVSSYEQYF.

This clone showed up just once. This CDR3 reads CASSFNSGQETQYF. In nucleotides, the CDR3 is TGCGCCAGCAGCTTTAACAGTGGCCAAGAGACCCAGTACTTC. The chain recombines TRBV5-1 with TRBJ2-5; no clear D. The CDR3 spans 14 residues. Trimming removed 2 bases at V and 1 base at J, with 9 bases between. From germline, CDR1 is SGHRS and CDR2 YFSETQ.

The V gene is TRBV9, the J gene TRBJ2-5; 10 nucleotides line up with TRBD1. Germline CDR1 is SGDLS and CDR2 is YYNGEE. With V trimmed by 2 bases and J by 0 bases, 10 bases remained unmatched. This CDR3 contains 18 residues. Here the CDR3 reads CASSVGDRTGGYQETQYF. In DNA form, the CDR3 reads TGTGCCAGCAGCGTTGGAGATCGGACAGGGGGGTACCAAGAGACCCAGTACTTC.

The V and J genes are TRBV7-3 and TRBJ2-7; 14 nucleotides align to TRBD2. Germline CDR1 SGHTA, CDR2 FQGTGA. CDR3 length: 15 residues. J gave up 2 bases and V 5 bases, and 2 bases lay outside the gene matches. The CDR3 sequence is CASSPTSGRAYEQYF. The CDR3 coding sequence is TGTGCCAGCAGCCCGACTAGCGGGAGGGCCTACGAGCAGTACTTC.

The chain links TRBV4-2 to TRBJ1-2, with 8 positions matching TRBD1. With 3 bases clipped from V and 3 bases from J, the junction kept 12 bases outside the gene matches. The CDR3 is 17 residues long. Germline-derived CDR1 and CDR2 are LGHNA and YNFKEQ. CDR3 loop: CASSQDGTGSSYYGYTF. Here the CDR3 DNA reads TGTGCCAGCAGCCAGGACGGGACAGGTTCCTCTTACTATGGCTACACCTTC.

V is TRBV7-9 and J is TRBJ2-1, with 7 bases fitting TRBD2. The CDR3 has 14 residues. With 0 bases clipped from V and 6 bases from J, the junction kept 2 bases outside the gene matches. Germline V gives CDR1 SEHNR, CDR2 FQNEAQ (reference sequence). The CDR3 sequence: CASSLAAGVNEQFF. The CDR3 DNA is TGTGCCAGCAGCTTAGCGGCGGGGGTCAATGAGCAGTTCTTC.

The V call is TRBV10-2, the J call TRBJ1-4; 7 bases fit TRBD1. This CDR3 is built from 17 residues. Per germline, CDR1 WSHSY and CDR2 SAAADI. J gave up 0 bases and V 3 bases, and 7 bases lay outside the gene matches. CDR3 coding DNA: TGCGCCAGCAGTGAACGGGACAGTTTATCAACTAATGAAAAACTGTTTTTT. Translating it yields CASSERDSLSTNEKLFF.

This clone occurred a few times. The CDR3 DNA reads as TGTGCCACCAAACAGGGCTACGAGCAGTACTTC. This codes for CATKQGYEQYF. The genes are TRBV10-3 and TRBJ2-7; possibly TRBD1 for D (6 bases). This CDR3 comprises 11 residues. CDR1 is ENHRY and CDR2 is SYGVKD in the germline V gene. V dropped 10 bases and J dropped 3 bases, with 10 bases sitting between them.

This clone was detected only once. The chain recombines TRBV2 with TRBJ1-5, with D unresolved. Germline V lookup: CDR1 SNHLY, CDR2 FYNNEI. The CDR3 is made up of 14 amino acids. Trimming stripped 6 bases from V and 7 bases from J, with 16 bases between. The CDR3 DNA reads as TGTGCCAGCAGCCTCGAGCACTCGGGACAGCCCCAGCATTTT. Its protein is CASSLEHSGQPQHF. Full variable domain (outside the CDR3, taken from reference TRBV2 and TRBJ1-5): EPEVTQTPSHQVTQMGQEVILRCVPISNHLYFYWYRQILGQKVEFLVSFYNNEISEKSEIFDDQFSVERPDGSNFTLKIRSTKLEDSAMYFCASSLEHSGQPQHFGDGTRLSIL.

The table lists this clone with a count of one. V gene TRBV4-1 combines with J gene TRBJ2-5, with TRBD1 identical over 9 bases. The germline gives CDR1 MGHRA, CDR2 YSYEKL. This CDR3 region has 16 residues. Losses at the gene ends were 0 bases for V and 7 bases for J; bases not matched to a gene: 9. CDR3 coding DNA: TGCGCCAGCAGCCAAGACTACACAGGGGGCTGGGGGACCCAGTACTTC. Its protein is CASSQDYTGGWGTQYF.

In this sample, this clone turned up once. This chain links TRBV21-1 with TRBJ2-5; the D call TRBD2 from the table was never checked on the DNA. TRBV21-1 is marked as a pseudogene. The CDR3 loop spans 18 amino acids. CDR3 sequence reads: CASSKGRWREDEKETQYF. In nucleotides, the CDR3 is TGTGCCAGCAGCAAAGGACGGTGGCGGGAGGACGAAAAAGAGACCCAGTACTTC.

The CDR3 coding sequence is TGTGCCAGCAGTTTATACAACCAGCCCCAGCATTTT. Translating it yields CASSLYNQPQHF. This sequence joins TRBV12-3 or TRBV12-4 and TRBJ1-5; the D is unclear. With 2 bases removed from V and 7 bases from J, the gap between germline ends came to 6 bases. This CDR3 is 12 amino acids long.

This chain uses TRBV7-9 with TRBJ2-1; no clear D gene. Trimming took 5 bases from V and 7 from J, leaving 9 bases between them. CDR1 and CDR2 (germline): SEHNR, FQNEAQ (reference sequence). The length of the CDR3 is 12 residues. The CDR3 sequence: CASSQVRNEQFF. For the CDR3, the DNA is TGTGCCAGCAGCCAAGTTCGGAATGAGCAGTTCTTC. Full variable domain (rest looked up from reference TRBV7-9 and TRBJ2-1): DTGVSQNPRHKITKRGQNVTFRCDPISEHNRLYWYRQTLGQGPEFLTYFQNEAQLEKSRLLSDRFSAERPKGSFSTLEIQRTEQGDSAMYLCASSQVRNEQFFGPGTRLTVL.

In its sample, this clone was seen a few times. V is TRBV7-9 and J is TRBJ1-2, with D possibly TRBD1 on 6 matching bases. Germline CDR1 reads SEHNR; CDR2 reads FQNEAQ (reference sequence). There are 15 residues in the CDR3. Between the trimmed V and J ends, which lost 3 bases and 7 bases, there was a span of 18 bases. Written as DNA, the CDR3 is TGTGCCAGCAGCTTGGCCCGCGGGGGGCAGGGTGGCTACACCTTC. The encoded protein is CASSLARGGQGGYTF.

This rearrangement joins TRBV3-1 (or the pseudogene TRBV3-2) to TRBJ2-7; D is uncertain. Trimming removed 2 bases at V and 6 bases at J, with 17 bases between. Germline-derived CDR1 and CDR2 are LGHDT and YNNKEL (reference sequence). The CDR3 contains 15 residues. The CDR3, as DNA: TGTGCCAGCAGCCAAAACCCCGGCAGGCTGGCCGAGCAGTACTTC. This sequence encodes CASSQNPGRLAEQYF.